Listed below are T cell receptor beta chains from one sample, sequenced in a study of identical twins. One entry per CDR3 protein results from TCRdb running MiXCR on the 5' RACE reads. The sample has 1.5 million or so distinct CDR3 sequences, less than 40% seen once; the top ten hold approximately 0.29%. The sequenced sample consisted of cord blood. These receptors were collected from a newborn girl in good health. The conserved cysteine and the conserved F or W are not part of the CDR3 here. Only some rows state a clone size, as once, few, many or a class for expanded clones.

cdr3_length: 13
clone_size: few
v_call: TRBV6-5
cdr3_aa: ASSYSERRDYEQY

cdr3_length: 9
clone_size: NA
v_call: TRBV10-3
cdr3_aa: AISESVIQY

cdr3_length: 12
clone_size: many
v_call: TRBV5-1
cdr3_aa: ASSIRRGGNEQF

cdr3_length: 11
clone_size: NA
v_call: TRBV5-1
cdr3_aa: ASRATASYEQY

cdr3_length: 8
clone_size: few
v_call: TRBV2
cdr3_aa: ASSEGRAF

cdr3_length: 15
clone_size: NA
v_call: TRBV21-1
cdr3_aa: ASSKAPGLAGVYEQY

cdr3_length: 10
clone_size: NA
v_call: TRBV28
cdr3_aa: AGRSGTSEQY

cdr3_length: 11
clone_size: NA
v_call: TRBV6-1
cdr3_aa: ASSEWASERLF

cdr3_length: 14
clone_size: few
v_call: TRBV3-1
cdr3_aa: ASSQGRGPSYNEQF

cdr3_length: 15
clone_size: NA
v_call: TRBV4-2
cdr3_aa: ASSRFMGGHSYNEQF

cdr3_length: 12
clone_size: NA
v_call: TRBV29-1
cdr3_aa: SARVGTGSYEQY

cdr3_length: 12
clone_size: once
v_call: TRBV7-9
cdr3_aa: ASSLRAGGDEQF

cdr3_length: 12
clone_size: NA
v_call: TRBV28
cdr3_aa: AGSTGGRNQPQH

cdr3_length: 13
clone_size: few
v_call: TRBV15
cdr3_aa: ATSRDRGVLIAQH

cdr3_length: 14
clone_size: few
v_call: TRBV21-1
cdr3_aa: ASSSAIGREKGRKF

cdr3_length: 13
clone_size: NA
v_call: TRBV12-5
cdr3_aa: ASGSTLAVDNEQF

cdr3_length: 12
clone_size: NA
v_call: TRBV7-9
cdr3_aa: ASSFNAGDTEAF

cdr3_length: 12
clone_size: NA
v_call: TRBV30
cdr3_aa: AWKYGTGGNEQF

cdr3_length: 11
clone_size: NA
v_call: TRBV24-1
cdr3_aa: ATSDQISGELF

cdr3_length: 16
clone_size: NA
v_call: TRBV12-5
cdr3_aa: ASGLKLVGTGFNNEQF

cdr3_length: 10
clone_size: few
v_call: TRBV20-1
cdr3_aa: SGRLDNQPQH

cdr3_length: 8
clone_size: few
v_call: TRBV6-5
cdr3_aa: GFLTGELF

cdr3_length: 14
clone_size: NA
v_call: TRBV5-6
cdr3_aa: ASSLRGGTMNSPLH

cdr3_length: 13
clone_size: many
v_call: TRBV4-1
cdr3_aa: ASSQEGLPADTQY

cdr3_length: 12
clone_size: NA
v_call: TRBV5-5
cdr3_aa: ASSLILSGNTIY

cdr3_length: 12
clone_size: many
v_call: TRBV20-1
cdr3_aa: SAGSGTTRDTQY

cdr3_length: 9
clone_size: NA
v_call: TRBV7-2
cdr3_aa: ASSFDRPLH

cdr3_length: 12
clone_size: few
v_call: TRBV10-3
cdr3_aa: AISLGLNTDTQY

cdr3_length: 11
clone_size: many
v_call: TRBV9
cdr3_aa: ASSVDNSYEQY

cdr3_length: 16
clone_size: few
v_call: TRBV3-1
cdr3_aa: ASSQDRGRSSGANVLT

cdr3_length: 12
clone_size: NA
v_call: TRBV7-9
cdr3_aa: ASSAKAYQETQY

cdr3_length: 13
clone_size: few
v_call: TRBV12-3/TRBV12-4
cdr3_aa: ASSLRGAATDTQY

cdr3_length: 14
clone_size: few
v_call: TRBV7-8
cdr3_aa: ASSSRGRLSNYGYT

cdr3_length: 12
clone_size: NA
v_call: TRBV11-2
cdr3_aa: ASSSPREGTEAF

cdr3_length: 13
clone_size: NA
v_call: TRBV20-1
cdr3_aa: SASTGSRLYNEQF

cdr3_length: 11
clone_size: NA
v_call: TRBV5-1
cdr3_aa: ASSLAGMGELF

cdr3_length: 14
clone_size: few
v_call: TRBV11-2
cdr3_aa: ASSLEVWGLQETQY

cdr3_length: 12
clone_size: NA
v_call: TRBV10-3
cdr3_aa: AISDRVSNQPQH

cdr3_length: 11
clone_size: NA
v_call: TRBV2
cdr3_aa: ASSVLYPDTQY

cdr3_length: 11
clone_size: few
v_call: TRBV28
cdr3_aa: ASTLDRGNIQY

cdr3_length: 11
clone_size: NA
v_call: TRBV28
cdr3_aa: ATTSGSYNEQY

cdr3_length: 12
clone_size: many
v_call: TRBV5-1
cdr3_aa: ASSLAPNTGELF

cdr3_length: 12
clone_size: NA
v_call: TRBV27
cdr3_aa: ASSNSGTVYGYT

cdr3_length: 12
clone_size: many
v_call: TRBV25-1
cdr3_aa: ASSELGASYEQY

cdr3_length: 14
clone_size: NA
v_call: TRBV7-6
cdr3_aa: ASSSSGRGFYNEQF

cdr3_length: 14
clone_size: NA
v_call: TRBV2
cdr3_aa: ASSSLRDRHTDTQY

cdr3_length: 12
clone_size: NA
v_call: TRBV20-1
cdr3_aa: SARDGGSQETQY

cdr3_length: 11
clone_size: few
v_call: TRBV3-1
cdr3_aa: ASSHVSNQPQH

cdr3_length: 11
clone_size: many
v_call: TRBV12-3/TRBV12-4
cdr3_aa: ASSLGTSYGYT

cdr3_length: 11
clone_size: few
v_call: TRBV5-1
cdr3_aa: ASSPSADTEAF

cdr3_length: 11
clone_size: NA
v_call: TRBV20-1
cdr3_aa: SAPTGQGYGYT

cdr3_length: 16
clone_size: few
v_call: TRBV7-9
cdr3_aa: ASSLSYPPGGPGNEQF

cdr3_length: 12
clone_size: NA
v_call: TRBV3-1
cdr3_aa: ASSQFPGPYEQY